The following is a T cell receptor beta chain sequence with its context. Its target is unknown. This could be a read error, since a much larger clone is one nucleotide away. The CDR3 is made up of 12 amino acids. Germline V gives CDR1 SQVTM, CDR2 ANQGSEA. PCR was performed a second time for about 7 to 12 cycles using a sample-barcoded 5' primer and a J-beta primer mix. Via MiXCR, TCRdb re-called the 5' RACE reads, giving one row per CDR3 protein. The profile shows under 750,000 distinct CDR3 sequences, under 55% of them singletons. This sample was included in a study of blood T cells in healthy people across ages. Whole-study context: Researchers report that template switching captured about one barcoded beta molecule per two T cells. Study results and limitations: Age advanced and TCR beta diversity per million T cells fell, roughly linearly.

Each donor had approximately 10 milliliters of peripheral blood drawn. The rearrangement uses TRBV29-1 and TRBJ2-5; D tentatively reads TRBD1 or TRBD2 (5 bases each). Gene TRBJ2-1 matches the end of the DNA better, so the J call may be wrong. The sequence was obtained from a man aged 80 or over in good health. Input material: blood. The CDR3 DNA follows: TGCAGCGGAAGCGGAGGACAAGAGACCCAGTTCTTC. This translates into CSGSGGQETQFF.